A selection of T cell receptor beta chains follows, all from one sample in a study of blood T cell repertoires in COVID-19. Measured with immunoSEQ multiplex PCR; TCRdb has only the in-frame clones, and not every one. The sample includes some 300,000 clones, just under 90% of them seen just once. The sample consisted of peripheral blood. The receptors stem from a woman between 50 and 59 years old with COVID-19, enrolled during active disease. Each CDR3 is given with its conserved first and last residue. D genes are given only for firm matches. Some rows mark clone size as missing; the rest say once, few, many or name a class of expanded clone.

len: 13; j_gene: TRBJ2-7; v_gene: TRBV29-1; abundance: -; d_gene: TRBD2; CDR3nt: TGCAGCGTAATAGCGGGAGTAATCTACGAGCAGTACTTC; CDR3aa: CSVIAGVIYEQYF
len: 15; j_gene: TRBJ1-6; v_gene: TRBV11-2; abundance: -; d_gene: TRBD1; CDR3nt: TGTGCCAGCAGCCCTAACAGGGGAAATAATTCACCCCTCCACTTT; CDR3aa: CASSPNRGNNSPLHF
len: 16; j_gene: TRBJ2-1; v_gene: TRBV4-1; abundance: -; d_gene: -; CDR3nt: TGCGCCAGCAGCCAAGTAAGGGGTATCTTAAACAATGAGCAGTTCTTC; CDR3aa: CASSQVRGILNNEQFF
len: 16; j_gene: TRBJ1-1; v_gene: TRBV14; abundance: -; d_gene: -; CDR3nt: TGTGCCAGCAGCCTTAGGACAGTAACTGCTCGCACTGAAGCTTTCTTT; CDR3aa: CASSLRTVTARTEAFF
len: 15; j_gene: TRBJ1-3; v_gene: TRBV11-2; abundance: -; d_gene: -; CDR3nt: TGTGCCAGCAGCGTGGGGCAGGTCTCTGGAAACACCATATATTTT; CDR3aa: CASSVGQVSGNTIYF
len: 17; j_gene: TRBJ2-5; v_gene: TRBV5-1; abundance: once; d_gene: -; CDR3nt: TGCGCCAGCAGCGGGAGTTCTCGCGGAGCTAGCCAAGAGACCCAGTACTTC; CDR3aa: CASSGSSRGASQETQYF
len: 14; j_gene: TRBJ2-1; v_gene: TRBV19; abundance: -; d_gene: TRBD2; CDR3nt: TGTGCCAGTAGTATAGGACTAGCATCCAATGAGCAGTTCTTC; CDR3aa: CASSIGLASNEQFF
len: 15; j_gene: TRBJ1-2; v_gene: TRBV4-1; abundance: -; d_gene: TRBD1; CDR3nt: TGCGCCAGCAGCCATCGGACAGGACAATCCTATGGCTACACCTTC; CDR3aa: CASSHRTGQSYGYTF
len: 15; j_gene: TRBJ1-5; v_gene: TRBV10-3; abundance: -; d_gene: -; CDR3nt: TGTGCCATCAGTGAGTCAGGGACAACGGCCCAGCCCCAGCATTTT; CDR3aa: CAISESGTTAQPQHF
len: 14; j_gene: TRBJ1-1; v_gene: TRBV19; abundance: -; d_gene: -; CDR3nt: TGTGCCAGTAGTATGGGGGGGTTGAACACTGAAGCTTTCTTT; CDR3aa: CASSMGGLNTEAFF
len: 17; j_gene: TRBJ2-6; v_gene: TRBV2; abundance: -; d_gene: TRBD1; CDR3nt: TGTGCCAGCAGTGGACAGGGGGCCCCGTCTGGGGCCAACGTCCTGACTTTC; CDR3aa: CASSGQGAPSGANVLTF
len: 14; j_gene: TRBJ1-2; v_gene: TRBV7-9; abundance: -; d_gene: -; CDR3nt: TGTGCCAGCAGTCTAACGGGGGGCTTGAGCGGCTACACCTTC; CDR3aa: CASSLTGGLSGYTF
len: 18; j_gene: TRBJ2-4; v_gene: TRBV13; abundance: -; d_gene: TRBD1; CDR3nt: TGTGCCAGCAACCAGGGACAGGGGTCGTACTCTGCCAAAAACATTCAGTACTTC; CDR3aa: CASNQGQGSYSAKNIQYF
len: 17; j_gene: TRBJ2-7; v_gene: TRBV7-9; abundance: few; d_gene: TRBD1; CDR3nt: TGTGCCAGCAGCTTAGCCAAAACCTCGGGACAGGGCTACGAGCAGTACTTC; CDR3aa: CASSLAKTSGQGYEQYF
len: 15; j_gene: TRBJ1-2; v_gene: TRBV4-1; abundance: -; d_gene: -; CDR3nt: TGCGCCAGCAGCCCTGGGCAGGGGCTTAACTATGGCTACACCTTC; CDR3aa: CASSPGQGLNYGYTF
len: 12; j_gene: TRBJ1-1; v_gene: TRBV30; abundance: -; d_gene: -; CDR3nt: TGTGCCTGGAGGTACAGGAACACTGAAGCTTTCTTT; CDR3aa: CAWRYRNTEAFF